Each of the 21 T cell receptor beta chains below was sequenced from the same sample in a study of identifying expanded T cells in peripheral blood. The method was immunoSEQ multiplex PCR; TCRdb's version includes in-frame clones alone and lacks a portion of them. The data show about 110,000 clones, 75% to 90% seen once. The sample taken for sequencing was blood. These receptors were collected from a person between 18 and 75 years old in good health.

The genes are TRBV6-7 and TRBJ1-2; TRBD1 might be the D (5 bases). TRBV6-7 belongs to the ORF category, with a function that is uncertain. Trimming cost V 2 bases and J 5 bases, with 18 bases left between them. CDR3 length: 16 amino acids. CDR3 sequence reads: CASSYPPRQIPYGYTF. CDR3 DNA sequence: TGTGCCAGCAGTTACCCCCCCCGACAGATTCCTTATGGCTACACCTTC.

The chain has TRBV10-3 and TRBJ1-4, with D tentatively TRBD1 (6 bases). Germline CDR1 reads ENHRY; CDR2 reads SYGVKD. Trimming shortened V by 0 bases and J by 0 bases, and 11 bases separated the two germline ends. The CDR3 has 17 residues. The CDR3 spells CAISESKGGSTNEKLFF. In DNA, the CDR3 is TGTGCCATCAGTGAGTCGAAAGGGGGTTCAACTAATGAAAAACTGTTTTTT.

The V and J genes are TRBV4-3 and TRBJ1-2; 9 bases map to TRBD1. CDR1 LGHNA and CDR2 YSLEER come from the germline V gene. The CDR3 extends over 14 amino acids. J lost 6 bases, V lost 5 bases, and 7 bases had no gene match. Here the CDR3 reads CASSKQQGANGYTF. CDR3 DNA sequence: TGCGCCAGCAGCAAACAACAGGGGGCCAATGGCTACACCTTC.

The gene calls are TRBV5-1 and TRBJ2-5, with 12 positions matching TRBD2. Germline trimming cut 4 bases from V and 5 bases from J; bases unmatched to any gene: 9. Germline V gives CDR1 SGHRS, CDR2 YFSETQ. The CDR3 has 16 residues. The CDR3 sequence is CASSRPSGGDWETQYF. CDR3 coding DNA: TGCGCCAGCAGCCGTCCTAGCGGGGGGGACTGGGAGACCCAGTACTTC.

The CDR3: CASSLFPDYNEQFF. As DNA, the CDR3 is TGCGCCAGCAGCTTGTTTCCGGACTACAATGAGCAGTTCTTC. This chain links TRBV5-1 with TRBJ2-1; unclear D gene. Germline CDR1 reads SGHRS; CDR2 reads YFSETQ. V lost 1 base and J lost 3, with 8 bases in between. The CDR3 runs 14 residues.

The chain recombines TRBV2 with TRBJ2-6; TRBD2 matches 7 bases. The length of the CDR3 is 15 residues. In germline, CDR1 is SNHLY, CDR2 FYNNEI. With 3 bases clipped from V and 2 bases from J, the junction kept 1 base outside the gene matches. The CDR3 here is CASSDGGTGANVLTF. The CDR3 nucleotides read TGTGCCAGCAGTGACGGGGGGACTGGGGCCAACGTCCTGACTTTC.

The CDR3 DNA sequence: TGTGCCAGCAGCTACCGGACAGGGGTCGACGAGCAGTACTTC. This codes for CASSYRTGVDEQYF. V gene TRBV9 combines with J gene TRBJ2-7; 9 nucleotides match TRBD1. The germline CDR1 and CDR2 sequences are SGDLS and YYNGEE. The CDR3 contains 14 residues. V was clipped by 4 bases and J by 5 bases; unmatched bases: 7.

V gene TRBV10-3 combines with J gene TRBJ2-5; D is perhaps TRBD1 (6 bases). Trimming removed 4 bases from V and 2 bases from J, with 11 bases in between. The CDR3 sequence is 14 residues long. The germline CDR1 and CDR2 sequences are ENHRY and SYGVKD. The DNA of the CDR3 is TGTGCCATCAGTGCGGGACACCTACAAGAGACCCAGTACTTC. Its protein product is CAISAGHLQETQYF.

The CDR3 bases are TGTGCCAGCAGCTTAAATCTACGGCTGACTGAAGCTTTCTTT. It codes for CASSLNLRLTEAFF. This chain connects TRBV11-2 to TRBJ1-1; D is unresolved. Germline CDR1 is SGHAT and CDR2 is FQNNGV. CDR3 length equals 14 residues. The germline V and J ends were trimmed by 2 bases and 5 bases, with 12 bases remaining between them.

In this sample, this clone turned up once. The chain carries TRBV6-5 and TRBJ1-1; D is perhaps TRBD1 (5 bases). The CDR3 is made up of 12 amino acids. V was pared by 9 bases and J by 4 bases, with 12 bases between. Germline loops: CDR1 MNHEY, CDR2 SVGAGI. The CDR3 DNA follows: TGTGCCAGTGAATCGGGGGTCACTGAAGCTTTCTTT. This gives the protein CASESGVTEAFF.

The V gene is TRBV7-2, the J gene TRBJ2-3; 11 positions agree with TRBD2. The CDR3 loop spans 16 amino acids. Germline lookup yields CDR1 SGHTA and CDR2 FQGNSA. The junction had 6 bases not matched to a gene; V was cut back by 1 base and J by 6 bases. The CDR3 bases are TGTGCCAGCAGCTTAGTTGGGGCTAGCGGGGGGGATACGCAGTATTTT. Translation: CASSLVGASGGDTQYF.

This clone was recorded a few times. The chain recombines TRBV11-2 with TRBJ1-2, with 9 bases matching TRBD1. Per germline, CDR1 SGHAT and CDR2 FQNNGV. Trimming took 0 bases from V and 4 from J; bases not matched to a gene: 6. The CDR3 has 16 residues. This CDR3 reads CASSLEGGTGPYGYTF. DNA of the CDR3: TGTGCCAGCAGCTTAGAAGGTGGGACAGGGCCCTATGGCTACACCTTC.

The gene calls are TRBV7-2 and TRBJ1-3; the D gene is possibly TRBD1 (5 bases). Germline CDR1 reads SGHTA; CDR2 reads FQGNSA. The V end lost 7 bases, the J end lost 1 base, and 17 bases lay between the germline ends. The CDR3 runs to 16 residues. CDR3 DNA: TGTGCCAGCACCCTTATGACAGAGTCATCTGGAAACACCATATATTTT. Translated: CASTLMTESSGNTIYF.

The rearrangement uses TRBV6-1 and TRBJ2-5, with 14 bases that match TRBD2. The CDR3 sequence is 15 residues long. Germline values: CDR1 MNHNS, CDR2 SASEGT. V gave up 4 bases and J gave up 2 bases; unmatched junction bases: 0. The CDR3 sequence: CASSGLAGGQETQYF. CDR3 DNA sequence: TGTGCCAGCAGTGGACTAGCGGGGGGGCAAGAGACCCAGTACTTC.

The J gene is TRBJ2-5, the V gene TRBV6-6; 8 nucleotides line up with TRBD2. The end of the DNA aligns better with TRBJ2-7, so the J call may be wrong. CDR3 size: 15 residues. The germline gives CDR1 MNHNY, CDR2 SVGAGI (reference sequence). CDR3 nucleotides: TGTGCCAGCAGACCCACGGGAGGGCGGGGTTACGAGCAGTACTTC. The encoded protein is CASRPTGGRGYEQYF.

Written as DNA, the CDR3 is TGTGCCAGCAGTCTGGGGGACAGTAGCGAGTCGCAGTACTTC. Its protein product is CASSLGDSSESQYF. V and J are TRBV6-1 and TRBJ2-7; 7 bases fit TRBD1. CDR1 and CDR2 from the germline V gene are MNHNS and SASEGT. The junction had 13 bases not matched to a gene; V was cut back by 5 bases and J by 9 bases. The CDR3 has 14 residues.

V gene TRBV19 combines with J gene TRBJ1-2, with 7 bases fitting TRBD1. The CDR3 spans 15 residues. The ends lost 7 bases at V and 2 bases at J; junction bases unmatched: 10. CDR1 and CDR2 from the germline V gene are LNHDA and SQIVND (reference sequence). CDR3 amino acids: CASTRRGGENYGYTF. CDR3 DNA: TGTGCCAGTACCCGGAGAGGGGGCGAAAACTATGGCTACACCTTC.

The chain carries TRBV27 and TRBJ1-2; tentatively, D is TRBD1 (5 bases). There are 13 residues in the CDR3. The V end was cut by 0 bases, the J end by 8 bases, with 10 bases between. Per germline, CDR1 MNHEY and CDR2 SMNVEV (reference sequence). CDR3 sequence reads: CASSLSEGSGYTF. CDR3 in DNA: TGTGCCAGCAGTTTATCGGAGGGGAGCGGCTACACCTTC.

This clone has just one count. CDR3 sequence reads: CASKDRASSYNSPLHF. CDR3 DNA: TGTGCCAGCAAGGACAGGGCAAGCTCCTATAATTCACCCCTCCACTTT. J is TRBJ1-6 and V is TRBV2; 8 bases are a match to TRBD1. V lost 7 bases to trimming and J lost 0 bases; unmatched junction nucleotides: 5. The CDR3 runs to 16 residues. Germline assignment: CDR1 SNHLY and CDR2 FYNNEI.

The chain couples TRBV7-2 to TRBJ2-1, with 10 bases aligning to TRBD2. There are 15 residues in the CDR3. Germline assignment: CDR1 SGHTA and CDR2 FQGNSA. V trimming: 2 bases; J trimming: 9 bases; junction bases outside the gene matches: 7. This CDR3 reads CASSLRQRGGIEQFF. Written as DNA, the CDR3 is TGTGCCAGCAGCTTAAGACAGCGGGGGGGCATTGAGCAGTTCTTC. Combining the CDR3 with reference TRBV7-2 and TRBJ2-1 gives the whole variable domain GAGVSQSPSNKVTEKGKDVELRCDPISGHTALYWYRQSLGQGLEFLIYFQGNSAPDKSGLPSDRFSAERTGGSVSTLTIQRTQQEDSAVYLCASSLRQRGGIEQFFGPGTRLTVL.

This chain links TRBV6-5 with TRBJ2-7; 7 bases agree with TRBD1. Germline CDR1 MNHEY, CDR2 SVGAGI. V lost 6 bases to trimming and J lost 6 bases; unmatched junction nucleotides: 5. There are 12 residues in the CDR3. CDR3 DNA sequence: TGTGCCAGCAGCCCGGACAGGCTCGAGCAGTACTTC. Translating gives CASSPDRLEQYF.